Following are 14 T cell receptor beta chains from one sample sequenced in a study of cytomegalovirus exposure and HLA in healthy donors. Amplification used 60 Vbeta primers and 13 Jbeta primers. The method was immunoSEQ multiplex PCR; TCRdb's version includes in-frame clones alone and lacks a portion of them. The sample consists of about 93,000 clones, 78% of them appearing once. Sequencing input: PBMCs. All receptors derive from a woman in her 40s in good health and CMV-seronegative.

This chain connects TRBV11-2 to TRBJ2-7, with D possibly TRBD2 on 6 matching bases. Trimming removed 1 base at V and 6 bases at J, with 10 bases between. The V gene's germline CDR1 is SGHAT and CDR2 FQNNGV. CDR3 length: 13 residues. The CDR3 DNA sequence: TGTGCCAGCAGCTTAGTTAGGGGAGGCGAGCAGTACTTC. Translation: CASSLVRGGEQYF.

V and J are TRBV15 and TRBJ2-5; D possibly corresponds to TRBD1 (6 bases). The V gene lost 3 bases and the J gene lost 11 bases, with 19 bases spanning the gap. Germline V lookup: CDR1 LNHNV, CDR2 YYDKDF (reference sequence). The CDR3 sequence is 14 residues long. CDR3 in amino acids: CATSSLLNDRLQYF. The DNA for the CDR3 is TGTGCCACCAGCAGCCTGCTTAACGACAGGCTGCAGTACTTC.

The chain combines TRBV7-9 with TRBJ1-4; 10 bases align to TRBD1. This CDR3 contains 17 residues. Per the germline V gene, CDR1 is SEHNR and CDR2 is FQNEAQ (reference sequence). V trimming: 5 bases; J trimming: 4 bases; junction bases outside the gene matches: 10. The CDR3 spells CASSQRTGGRLNEKLFF. The CDR3 DNA is TGTGCCAGCAGCCAAAGGACAGGGGGAAGACTTAATGAAAAACTGTTTTTT.

J is TRBJ1-2 and V is TRBV19; no clear D. This CDR3 spans 14 amino acids. The V end was cut by 7 bases, the J end by 2 bases, with 14 bases between. Germline V gives CDR1 LNHDA, CDR2 SQIVND (reference sequence). The CDR3 spells CASTTMTGNYGYTF. CDR3 coding DNA: TGTGCCAGTACCACTATGACGGGGAACTATGGCTACACCTTC.

The rearrangement links TRBV6-1 to TRBJ2-1, with D possibly matching TRBD2 (5 bases). V was shortened by 3 bases and J by 0 bases, with 6 bases between the two germline ends. Germline V gene sequence: CDR1 MNHNS, CDR2 SASEGT. The CDR3 sequence is 14 residues long. DNA of the CDR3: TGTGCCAGCAGTGATGGGAGCTCCTACAATGAGCAGTTCTTC. This encodes CASSDGSSYNEQFF.

This chain connects TRBV25-1 to TRBJ2-2; D might be TRBD1 (5 bases). The germline V and J ends were trimmed by 7 bases and 5 bases, with 20 bases remaining between them. CDR3 length: 16 residues. Germline V gives CDR1 MGHDK, CDR2 SYGVNS. The DNA for the CDR3 is TGTGCCAGCACCAATACCCGCCCCAGGGAAACCGGGGAGCTGTTTTTT. This translates into CASTNTRPRETGELFF.

This chain links TRBV6-5 with TRBJ1-1; D gene ambiguous. Between the trimmed V and J ends, which lost 1 base and 6 bases, there was a span of 9 bases. This CDR3 is built from 13 residues. Germline values: CDR1 MNHEY, CDR2 SVGAGI. The CDR3 nucleotides read TGTGCCAGCAGTTACTTTACGGAGTCTGAAGCTTTCTTT. Translated: CASSYFTESEAFF.

The genes are TRBV19 and TRBJ2-7; TRBD1 aligns across 10 bases. The length of the CDR3 is 14 residues. V gave up 3 bases and J gave up 6 bases; unmatched junction bases: 5. Germline lookup yields CDR1 LNHDA and CDR2 SQIVND (reference sequence). The CDR3 nucleotides are TGTGCCAGTAGTATTGCGGGACAGGGGAGCGAGCAGTACTTC. Its translation is CASSIAGQGSEQYF.

CDR3 amino acids: CASHRQEGNTEAFF. CDR3 sequence (DNA): TGTGCCAGCCATAGACAGGAAGGGAACACTGAAGCTTTCTTT. V and J are TRBV7-9 and TRBJ1-1; weak D call: TRBD1 (6 bases). Germline-derived CDR1 and CDR2 are SEHNR and FQNEAQ (reference sequence). V was pared by 8 bases and J by 1 base, with 14 bases between. This CDR3 contains 14 residues.

The CDR3 region has the DNA TGTGCCAGCAGCTCCACAGGGGGCTGGACTGAAGCTTTCTTT. It specifies CASSSTGGWTEAFF. The V gene is TRBV28, the J gene TRBJ1-1; the match to TRBD1 covers 9 bases. The germline V gene has CDR1 MDHEN and CDR2 SYDVKM. There are 14 residues in the CDR3. V was clipped by 6 bases and J by 5 bases; unmatched bases: 7.

The chain is built from TRBV30 and TRBJ2-1; 8 positions agree with TRBD2. The CDR3 totals 15 residues. V shed 2 bases, J shed 9 bases, and the junction held 12 bases outside the gene matches. Germline V gene data show CDR1 as GTSNPN and CDR2 as SVGIG (reference sequence). The DNA for the CDR3 is TGTGCCTGGAGTCTTCTAGCGGGTCCCCCTGCTGAGCAGTTCTTC. As protein: CAWSLLAGPPAEQFF.

CDR3 sequence (DNA): TGTGCCAGCAGCTTAGGAGGCGCCCGAACCTACAATGAGCAGTTCTTC. Residues: CASSLGGARTYNEQFF. The chain combines TRBV11-3 with TRBJ2-1; no reliable D call. The CDR3 extends over 16 amino acids. Trimming cost V 1 base and J 2 bases, with 12 bases left between them. Looked up from germline, CDR1 is SGHNT and CDR2 is YENEEA.

V is TRBV4-2 and J is TRBJ2-3; TRBD2 matches at 14 bases. The V gene's germline CDR1 is LGHNA and CDR2 YNFKEQ. After removal of 2 bases from V and 5 bases from J, the junction contained 3 bases not matched to a gene. This CDR3 region has 16 residues. The CDR3 region is CASSQYGTSGRDTQYF. For the CDR3, the DNA is TGTGCCAGCAGCCAATATGGGACTAGCGGGAGAGATACGCAGTATTTT.

This chain connects TRBV6-5 to TRBJ2-3; 7 bases map to TRBD1. Per the germline V gene, CDR1 is MNHEY and CDR2 is SVGAGI. This CDR3 region has 14 residues. Unmatched junction bases numbered 5, after V lost 5 bases and J lost 3 bases. The CDR3 DNA is TGTGCCAGCAGTATGGGACAGCCAACAGATACGCAGTATTTT. Translating gives CASSMGQPTDTQYF.